The sequence of this TCR beta chain was determined in a study of CD8 T cells in Susac syndrome. CDR3 length: 15 amino acids. The V and J ends lost 5 bases and 8 bases, in that order; junction bases with no gene match: 10. Looked up from germline, CDR1 is PRHDT and CDR2 is FYEKMQ (reference sequence). An amount of RNA that ranged from roughly 0.5 to 1 ug was reverse transcribed with random hexamers. TCRdb re-analysed the immunoSEQ multiplex PCR reads in MiXCR, keeping a single row per CDR3 protein. The table has some 100,000 distinct CDR3 sequences, under 95% seen once. Negative magnetic isolation gave CD8+ and CD4+ cells; FACS enriched CD8+ TEMRA.

This TCR was sampled from a human donor in good health. The chain links TRBV13 to TRBJ1-4; 8 positions agree with TRBD1. The sequenced material came from CD8+ T cells from PBMCs. Here the CDR3 DNA reads TGTGCCAGCAGCCCGGAAGGACAGGGTAGGGAAAAACTGTTTTTT. Translated: CASSPEGQGREKLFF.